A single sample gave rise to the 2 T cell receptor beta chains below, sequenced in a study of cytomegalovirus exposure and HLA in healthy donors. Use of 60 Vbeta and 13 Jbeta primers characterized the PCR. Assay used: immunoSEQ multiplex PCR; TCRdb lists only in-frame clones, some missing. This sample has 100,000 or so clones; 73% occur once, and the top ten carry about 3.7%. Sample: PBMCs. The receptors were sampled from a man aged 35 to 55 in good health and CMV-seronegative.

The chain combines TRBV27 with TRBJ1-2; D remains ambiguous. Trimming left V 6 bases short and J 0 bases short, with 14 bases between. Germline V gene lookup returns CDR1 MNHEY and CDR2 SMNVEV (reference sequence). The CDR3 runs 15 residues. The chain's CDR3 is CASSPIDGANYGYTF. CDR3 nucleotide sequence: TGTGCCAGCAGCCCAATTGACGGAGCTAACTATGGCTACACCTTC.

V is TRBV9 and J is TRBJ2-7, with a possible D match to TRBD1 (6 bases). V lost 0 bases to trimming and J lost 2 bases, with 9 bases between them. The CDR3 is 14 residues long. Germline values: CDR1 SGDLS, CDR2 YYNGEE. The CDR3 sequence is CASSVGAGAYEQYF. The DNA of the CDR3 is TGTGCCAGCAGCGTAGGGGCAGGGGCCTACGAGCAGTACTTC.